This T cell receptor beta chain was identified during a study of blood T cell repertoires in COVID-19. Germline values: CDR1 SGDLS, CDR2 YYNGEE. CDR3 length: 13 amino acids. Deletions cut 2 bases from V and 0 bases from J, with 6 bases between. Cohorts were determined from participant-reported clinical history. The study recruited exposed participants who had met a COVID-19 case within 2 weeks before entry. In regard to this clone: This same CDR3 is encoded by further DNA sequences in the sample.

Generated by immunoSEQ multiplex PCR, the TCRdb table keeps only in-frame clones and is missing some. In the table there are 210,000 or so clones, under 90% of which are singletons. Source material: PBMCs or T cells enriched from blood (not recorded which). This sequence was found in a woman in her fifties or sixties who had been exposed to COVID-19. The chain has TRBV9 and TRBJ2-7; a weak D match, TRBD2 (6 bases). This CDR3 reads CASSVGGSYEQYF. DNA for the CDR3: TGTGCCAGCAGCGTGGGGGGCTCCTACGAGCAGTACTTC.